This passage covers 26 T cell receptor beta chains from one sample sequenced in a study of blood T cell repertoires in COVID-19. The method was immunoSEQ multiplex PCR; TCRdb's version includes in-frame clones alone and lacks a portion of them. The repertoire includes fewer than 200,000 clones, 80% to 90% of them detected once, and around 1.9% sits in the top ten. Material: peripheral blood. The receptors originated from a man aged 18 to 29 who had recovered from COVID-19.

The chain employs TRBV18 and TRBJ2-3; D possibly corresponds to TRBD2 (5 bases). The CDR3 runs to 16 residues. Germline V lookup: CDR1 KGHSH, CDR2 LQKENI. Trimming pared 0 bases from V and 1 base from J, leaving 11 bases between. The CDR3 region has the DNA TGTGCCAGCTCACCACCGGAGCGGCTAGGCACAGATACGCAGTATTTT. This translates into CASSPPERLGTDTQYF.

The V call is TRBV4-3, the J call TRBJ2-7; 11 bases are a match to TRBD1. Germline V gene data show CDR1 as LGHNA and CDR2 as YSLEER. The CDR3 sequence is 20 residues long. Trimming cost V 2 bases and J 0 bases; bases outside gene matches: 15. The CDR3: CASSQPTGQGGGRASYEQYF. Here the CDR3 DNA reads TGCGCCAGCAGCCAACCCACGGGACAGGGGGGCGGGAGGGCCTCCTACGAGCAGTACTTC.

V is TRBV4-1 and J is TRBJ2-7; TRBD2 matches at 8 bases. The CDR3 has 15 residues. Unmatched junction bases numbered 7, after V lost 4 bases and J lost 2 bases. Per germline, CDR1 MGHRA and CDR2 YSYEKL. The CDR3 bases are TGCGCCAGCAGCCCCGTCGGGGGGGTCACCTACGAGCAGTACTTC. Amino acid sequence: CASSPVGGVTYEQYF.

The chain carries TRBV18 and TRBJ2-1, with 8 bases aligning to TRBD2. This CDR3 contains 16 residues. J gave up 1 base and V 6 bases, and 8 bases lay outside the gene matches. Germline values: CDR1 KGHSH, CDR2 LQKENI. CDR3 DNA sequence: TGTGCCAGCTCCTACACCACTAGCGGATCCTACAATGAGCAGTTCTTC. It specifies CASSYTTSGSYNEQFF. The full variable domain, completed using reference TRBV18 and TRBJ2-1, is NAGVMQNPRHLVRRRGQEARLRCSPMKGHSHVYWYRQLPEEGLKFMVYLQKENIIDESGMPKERFSAEFPKEGPSILRIQQVVRGDSAAYFCASSYTTSGSYNEQFFGPGTRLTVL.

There are a few counts of this clone. The chain is built from TRBV6-5 and TRBJ1-2; no reliable D call. Trimming cost V 3 bases and J 2 bases, with 7 bases left between them. Germline assignment: CDR1 MNHEY and CDR2 SVGAGI. The CDR3 is 13 residues long. DNA for the CDR3: TGTGCCAGCAGTTATATACAAAACTATGGCTACACCTTC. It is translated as CASSYIQNYGYTF.

V and J are TRBV4-1 and TRBJ1-1, with D possibly being TRBD1 (6 bases). V was pared by 4 bases and J by 0 bases, with 15 bases between. Per the germline V gene, CDR1 is MGHRA and CDR2 is YSYEKL. The CDR3 loop spans 16 amino acids. The CDR3 DNA reads TGCGCCAGCAGCCCGAGAAGGGCAGGGGTGAACACTGAAGCTTTCTTT. It translates to CASSPRRAGVNTEAFF.

The J gene is TRBJ2-2, the V gene TRBV15; 7 bases line up with TRBD2. The ends lost 2 bases at V and 6 bases at J; junction bases unmatched: 18. Germline CDR1 reads LNHNV; CDR2 reads YYDKDF (reference sequence). There are 19 residues in the CDR3. The CDR3 loop is CATSRTLFRGERGSGELFF. CDR3 in DNA: TGTGCCACCAGCAGAACACTCTTCCGGGGGGAGCGGGGTTCCGGGGAGCTGTTTTTT.

The rearrangement joins TRBV2 to TRBJ1-1; D not resolved. The CDR3 contains 14 residues. The germline V gene has CDR1 SNHLY and CDR2 FYNNEI. Deletions cut 6 bases from V and 1 base from J, with 12 bases between. CDR3 DNA sequence: TGTGCCAGCAGCTCGACACGGAAGAACACTGAAGCTTTCTTT. This sequence encodes CASSSTRKNTEAFF.

The chain carries TRBV29-1 and TRBJ2-3, with 11 bases that match TRBD2. The ends lost 0 bases at V and 11 bases at J; junction bases unmatched: 7. Per germline, CDR1 SQVTM and CDR2 ANQGSEA. This CDR3 region has 14 residues. The CDR3 loop is CSVEEGTSGWGQYF. In DNA form, the CDR3 reads TGCAGCGTTGAAGAAGGGACTAGCGGCTGGGGGCAGTATTTT.

This clone was seen a single time. The chain carries TRBV4-2 and TRBJ2-3; 9 nucleotides line up with TRBD2. The CDR3 length is 17 residues. J was trimmed by 4 bases and V by 0 bases; bases with no gene match: 8. The germline V gene encodes CDR1 LGHNA and CDR2 YNFKEQ. For the CDR3, the DNA is TGTGCCAGCAGCCAAGATACGGCGGGAGGGCCGGCAGATACGCAGTATTTT. Protein sequence: CASSQDTAGGPADTQYF.

J is TRBJ2-3 and V is TRBV11-2; D possibly corresponds to TRBD2 (6 bases). Germline V lookup: CDR1 SGHAT, CDR2 FQNNGV. V lost 3 bases to trimming and J lost 2 bases, with 15 bases between them. The CDR3 has 16 residues. CDR3 bases: TGTGCCAGCAGCTTCGGGACTGCCGCCCTCACAGATACGCAGTATTTT. It yields the protein CASSFGTAALTDTQYF.

This clone was recorded once. V gene TRBV9 combines with J gene TRBJ2-3; no firm D call. The V gene's germline CDR1 is SGDLS and CDR2 YYNGEE. V lost 3 bases and J lost 0, with 8 bases in between. The CDR3 covers 14 residues. The CDR3 bases are TGTGCCAGCAGCGCAGGCATTAGCACAGATACGCAGTATTTT. Translating it yields CASSAGISTDTQYF.

This clone was counted a single time. This chain connects TRBV19 to TRBJ2-1; no clear D. Trimming pared 3 bases from V and 4 bases from J, leaving 10 bases between. CDR1 is LNHDA, CDR2 SQIVND, per germline (reference sequence). The length of the CDR3 is 14 residues. The CDR3 sequence: CASSMVQDYNEQFF. The CDR3 DNA follows: TGTGCCAGTAGTATGGTGCAGGATTACAATGAGCAGTTCTTC.

This sequence joins TRBV3-1 (or the pseudogene TRBV3-2) and TRBJ2-2, with 7 nucleotides matching TRBD2. V was clipped by 0 bases and J by 6 bases; unmatched bases: 10. Looked up from germline, CDR1 is LGHDT and CDR2 is YNNKEL (reference sequence). The CDR3 spans 17 residues. CDR3 sequence (DNA): TGTGCCAGCAGCCAAGATGCAGCGGGGAGAGACTCCGGGGAGCTGTTTTTT. It is translated as CASSQDAAGRDSGELFF.

The V call is TRBV19, the J call TRBJ2-1; 7 nucleotides match TRBD2. The CDR3 sequence is 16 residues long. V lost 3 bases, J lost 5 bases, and 10 bases stayed unmatched. The germline gives CDR1 LNHDA, CDR2 SQIVND (reference sequence). CDR3 in amino acids: CASSIDAGAEDNEQFF. The CDR3 DNA follows: TGTGCCAGTAGTATTGACGCGGGAGCCGAGGACAATGAGCAGTTCTTC.

This CDR3 is CASLDEGGDRYSNQPQHF. Written as DNA, the CDR3 is TGTGCCAGCTTGGACGAAGGGGGTGATAGGTATAGCAATCAGCCCCAGCATTTT. V is TRBV25-1 and J is TRBJ1-5, with D possibly being TRBD1 (6 bases). With 8 bases removed from V and 0 bases from J, the gap between germline ends came to 23 bases. CDR3 length: 18 amino acids. Germline CDR1 reads MGHDK; CDR2 reads SYGVNS.

The gene calls are TRBV5-1 and TRBJ2-3; TRBD2 agrees at 16 bases. CDR3 length equals 19 residues. The germline V gene encodes CDR1 SGHRS and CDR2 YFSETQ. V shed 1 base and J 0 bases; nucleotides not matched to a gene: 5. The CDR3 DNA sequence: TGCGCCAGCAGCTTGCTCGGGACTAGCGGGAGGGTGAGCACAGATACGCAGTATTTT. Protein product: CASSLLGTSGRVSTDTQYF. Based on the CDR3 plus reference TRBV5-1 and TRBJ2-3, the full variable domain is KAGVTQTPRYLIKTRGQQVTLSCSPISGHRSVSWYQQTPGQGLQFLFEYFSETQRNKGNFPGRFSGRQFSNSRSEMNVSTLELGDSALYLCASSLLGTSGRVSTDTQYFGPGTRLTVL.

The chain is built from TRBV11-2 and TRBJ1-1; D gene unclear. The V gene's germline CDR1 is SGHAT and CDR2 FQNNGV. V was clipped by 5 bases and J by 0 bases, with 10 bases between them. This CDR3 spans 14 amino acids. In nucleotides, the CDR3 is TGTGCCAGCAGCCGGGAGCGGATGAACACTGAAGCTTTCTTT. Translating gives CASSRERMNTEAFF.

For this clone: Mismatch with germline at one junction end may stem from a read error. The V call is TRBV10-3, the J call TRBJ2-3; 11 bases agree with TRBD2. This CDR3 spans 14 amino acids. Germline-derived CDR1 and CDR2 are ENHRY and SYGVKD. Written as DNA, the CDR3 is TGTGCCGTCAGACTAGCGGGGAGCACAGATACGCAGTATTTT. Translation gives CAVRLAGSTDTQYF.

The CDR3 loop is CASSEALGQGTYGYTF. As DNA, the CDR3 is TGTGCCAGCAGTGAAGCGCTGGGACAGGGTACCTATGGCTACACCTTC. The chain uses TRBV6-1 and TRBJ1-2; TRBD1 aligns across 9 bases. CDR1 is MNHNS, CDR2 SASEGT, per germline. CDR3 length: 16 residues. With V trimmed by 0 bases and J by 4 bases, 6 bases remained unmatched.

This chain uses TRBV7-2 with TRBJ2-5; D remains unclear. V lost 3 bases, J lost 5 bases, and 10 bases lay in between. Germline CDR1 SGHTA, CDR2 FQGNSA. The CDR3 extends over 13 amino acids. The CDR3 region has the DNA TGTGCCAGCAGCTTTGCGGCAACGGAGACCCAGTACTTC. This translates into CASSFAATETQYF.

CDR3 protein: CASSQSGTGLGVWMNTEAFF. The CDR3 bases are TGCGCCAGCAGCCAATCCGGGACAGGGCTCGGTGTTTGGATGAACACTGAAGCTTTCTTT. The chain uses TRBV4-1 and TRBJ1-1, with 9 positions matching TRBD1. After removal of 2 bases from V and 0 bases from J, the junction contained 16 bases not matched to a gene. This CDR3 is built from 20 residues. Germline CDR1 MGHRA, CDR2 YSYEKL.

V is TRBV19 and J is TRBJ2-2; D is undetermined. Trimming cost V 3 bases and J 7 bases, with 12 bases left between them. The CDR3 loop spans 14 amino acids. Per germline, CDR1 LNHDA and CDR2 SQIVND (reference sequence). The chain's CDR3 is CASSMTGSVGELFF. CDR3 coding DNA: TGTGCCAGTAGTATGACCGGGTCGGTCGGGGAGCTGTTTTTT.

The sample holds one count of this clone. The V gene is TRBV9, the J gene TRBJ2-2; D is unclear. The V end lost 7 bases, the J end lost 14 bases, and 15 bases lay between the germline ends. Germline lookup yields CDR1 SGDLS and CDR2 YYNGEE. The CDR3 sequence is 11 residues long. Here the CDR3 DNA reads TGTGCCAGCCGATCAGCGACGGGTCTGTTTTTT. Translated: CASRSATGLFF.

The genes are TRBV28 and TRBJ2-1; TRBD2 matches at 8 bases. The CDR3 extends over 17 amino acids. Germline loops: CDR1 MDHEN, CDR2 SYDVKM. V shed 4 bases, J shed 3 bases, and the junction held 11 bases outside the gene matches. The CDR3 loop reads CASSSPITSGLYNEQFF. The CDR3 DNA reads as TGTGCCAGCAGTTCTCCAATTACTAGCGGACTCTACAATGAGCAGTTCTTC.

J is TRBJ2-5 and V is TRBV9; 7 nucleotides align to TRBD1. Germline CDR1 is SGDLS and CDR2 is YYNGEE. CDR3 length: 14 amino acids. With 2 bases clipped from V and 1 base from J, the junction kept 2 bases outside the gene matches. CDR3: CASSVRGFQETQYF. The CDR3 coding sequence is TGTGCCAGCAGCGTCAGGGGGTTCCAAGAGACCCAGTACTTC.